Listed below are T cell receptor beta chains from one sample, sequenced in a study of T cell responses to AZD1222 COVID-19 vaccine. Assay used: immunoSEQ multiplex PCR; TCRdb lists only in-frame clones, some missing. Of roughly 140,000 clones listed, 88% were seen once; the top ten hold roughly 2%. The sequencing here drew on peripheral blood, taken on day 0 of AZD1222 vaccination. These receptor sequences come from an adult in good health. Each CDR3 is given with its conserved first and last residue. The D gene is left open where the match is weak. For some rows the clone size is stated as once, few or many, or as a class when expanded; others skip it.

NA,TRBJ2-7,TRBV7-9,few,TGTGCCAGCAGCTTAGTCGGACTTTCCTACGAGCAGTACTTC,CASSLVGLSYEQYF
NA,TRBJ1-1,TRBV27,few,TGTGCCAGCAGTTTTAGGGCCAGGGCTTTCTTT,CASSFRARAFF
NA,TRBJ2-7,TRBV4-3,once,TGCGCCAGCAGCCAAGACTCTGCAATTCCCTACGAGCAGTACTTC,CASSQDSAIPYEQYF
TRBD2,TRBJ2-7,TRBV5-4,NA,TGTGCCAGCAGCTTGGATCTAGCGGGAGGCCAGGACGAGCAGTACTTC,CASSLDLAGGQDEQYF
NA,TRBJ2-7,TRBV28,NA,TGTGCCAGCAGTTCCACCCGGGAGCAGTACTTC,CASSSTREQYF
TRBD1,TRBJ1-2,TRBV10-3,NA,TGTGCCATCAGTGAGGGACAGGGGGGTTATGGCTACACCTTC,CAISEGQGGYGYTF
NA,TRBJ1-5,TRBV30,NA,TGTGCCTGGAGTGTAGCCAGGGGAAATCAGCCCCAGCATTTT,CAWSVARGNQPQHF
NA,TRBJ2-7,TRBV6-1,NA,TGTGCCAGCAGTGGCCAGCCCGGGCAGGGAGTAAGTGAGCAGTACTTC,CASSGQPGQGVSEQYF
NA,TRBJ2-2,TRBV5-1,NA,TGCGCCAGCAGTAGTAGTGTAGCGGCGAACACCGGGGAGCTGTTTTTT,CASSSSVAANTGELFF
TRBD2,TRBJ2-1,TRBV5-1,NA,TGCGCCAGCAGCTTATTCGCTAGCGGGACCCCCTACAATGAGCAGTTCTTC,CASSLFASGTPYNEQFF
TRBD1,TRBJ1-3,TRBV7-7,NA,TGTGCTAGCAGCTTAGTACAGGGGACCGATATGGCCGTTGGAAACACCATATATTTT,CASSLVQGTDMAVGNTIYF
TRBD2,TRBJ2-1,TRBV18,NA,TGTGCCAGCTCACCCCTAGCGGAATACAATGAGCAGTTCTTC,CASSPLAEYNEQFF
TRBD1,TRBJ1-5,TRBV28,NA,TGTACCAGCAGTCTCAGGACAGGGCACCAGCCCCAGCATTTT,CTSSLRTGHQPQHF
NA,TRBJ1-3,TRBV18,NA,TGTGCCAGCTCACCTACCCGGCCGAACTCTGGAAACACCATATATTTT,CASSPTRPNSGNTIYF
TRBD2,TRBJ2-1,TRBV27,NA,TGTGCCAGCAGTTTTCGGACTAGTCGTGAGCAGTTCTTC,CASSFRTSREQFF
NA,TRBJ2-5,TRBV9,NA,TGTGCCAGCCAGGGGAAACATGAGGAGACCCAGTACTTC,CASQGKHEETQYF
NA,TRBJ1-4,TRBV14,few,TGTGCCAGCAGCCAAGACGGGGCTTATTATGAAAAACTGTTTTTT,CASSQDGAYYEKLFF
NA,TRBJ2-1,TRBV5-1,NA,TGCGCCAGCAGCTTGCTCGTCGCCGCCGTCTCCTACAATGAGCAGTTCTTC,CASSLLVAAVSYNEQFF
NA,TRBJ2-1,TRBV7-3,NA,TGTGCCAGCAGCTTAATGAGGCGGGAATTTGGCAATGAGCAGTTCTTC,CASSLMRREFGNEQFF
TRBD2,TRBJ2-5,TRBV2,NA,TGTGCCAGCAGTGACGGGACTAGTAGGATGAAGACCCAGTACTTC,CASSDGTSRMKTQYF
NA,TRBJ1-2,TRBV28,NA,TGTGCCAGCAGTTTCGACAGCCGTCGGGATGGCTACACCTTC,CASSFDSRRDGYTF
TRBD2,TRBJ2-1,TRBV7-2,NA,TGTGCCAGCAGCCCGGGACTAGCGGGAGGGGTCGCCTACAATGAGCAGTTCTTC,CASSPGLAGGVAYNEQFF
NA,TRBJ1-1,TRBV2,NA,TGTGCCAGCAGTGAATATGTGGGCAGTTACTTGACTGAAGCTTTCTTT,CASSEYVGSYLTEAFF
NA,TRBJ1-4,TRBV4-2,NA,TGTGCCAGCAGCCACGAGGGGAATAATGAAAAACTGTTTTTT,CASSHEGNNEKLFF
TRBD1,TRBJ1-1,TRBV6-5,NA,TGTGCCAGCAGCTACGACCGGACAGGACCTGAAGCTTTCTTT,CASSYDRTGPEAFF
NA,TRBJ1-4,TRBV6-5,NA,TGTGCCAGCAGAAGACAGGCCCCTAATGAAAAACTGTTTTTT,CASRRQAPNEKLFF
TRBD2,TRBJ2-1,TRBV9,NA,TGTGCCAGCAGCGTAGGGACTAGCGACTCCTACAATGAGCAGTTCTTC,CASSVGTSDSYNEQFF
NA,TRBJ1-4,TRBV30,NA,TGTGCCTGGAGTGTACTCGGGGCCGGGGTAGAAAAACTGTTTTTT,CAWSVLGAGVEKLFF
NA,TRBJ1-2,TRBV28,few,TGTGCCAGCAGTTTGAGGGGAATTGGGTATGGCTACACCTTC,CASSLRGIGYGYTF
NA,TRBJ2-3,TRBV28,few,TGTGCCAGCAGTCGGGGGGATACGCAGTATTTT,CASSRGDTQYF